This T cell receptor beta chain derives from a study of regulatory T cells in long-lasting Graves disease. CDR3 regions were amplified by Arm-PCR using iRepertoire HTBI primers to build TCR beta libraries. TCRdb used MiXCR to reprocess the multiplex PCR reads, holding one entry per CDR3 protein. The table includes hundreds of thousands of distinct CDR3 sequences, around 16% detected once. As for time point: newly diagnosed GD, antithyroid drugs for less than 3 months. The TCR library was prepared using RNA isolated from PBMCs. The patients were drawn from one endocrinology department in Xi'an, China. With V trimmed by 5 bases and J by 7 bases, 7 bases remained unmatched. Germline V CDR1 and CDR2: WNHNN, SYGVQD (reference sequence). This CDR3 comprises 16 residues. In this sample, this clonotype turned up many times. What it binds is not known. Study results and caveats: There were preferences for TRBV28, TRBJ1-2 and TRBJ2-5 in persistent disease.

Sequences were derived from peripheral blood mononuclear cells (PBMCs), sampled at new diagnosis, from a patient treated with antithyroid drugs. The clonotype was recovered from a female donor with Graves disease. The genes are TRBV10-1 and TRBJ2-1; 14 bases match TRBD2. This CDR3 is CASSWGLAGVRNEQFF. CDR3 nucleotide sequence: TGCGCCAGCAGTTGGGGACTAGCGGGAGTAAGGAATGAGCAGTTCTTC.